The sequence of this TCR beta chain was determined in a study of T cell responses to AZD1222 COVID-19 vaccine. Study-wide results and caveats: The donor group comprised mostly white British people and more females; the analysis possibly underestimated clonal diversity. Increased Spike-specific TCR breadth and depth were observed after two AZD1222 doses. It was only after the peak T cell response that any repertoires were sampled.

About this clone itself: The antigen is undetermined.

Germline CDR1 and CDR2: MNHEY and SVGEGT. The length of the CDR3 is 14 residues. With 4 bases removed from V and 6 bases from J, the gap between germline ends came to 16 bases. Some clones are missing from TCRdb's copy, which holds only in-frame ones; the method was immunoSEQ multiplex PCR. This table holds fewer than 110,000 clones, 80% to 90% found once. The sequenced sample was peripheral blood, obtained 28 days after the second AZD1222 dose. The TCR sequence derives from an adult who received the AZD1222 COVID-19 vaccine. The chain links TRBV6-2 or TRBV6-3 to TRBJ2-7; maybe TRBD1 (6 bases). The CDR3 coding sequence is TGTGCCAGCAGTTTATTGACAGGATCTGGCGAGCAGTACTTC. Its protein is CASSLLTGSGEQYF.